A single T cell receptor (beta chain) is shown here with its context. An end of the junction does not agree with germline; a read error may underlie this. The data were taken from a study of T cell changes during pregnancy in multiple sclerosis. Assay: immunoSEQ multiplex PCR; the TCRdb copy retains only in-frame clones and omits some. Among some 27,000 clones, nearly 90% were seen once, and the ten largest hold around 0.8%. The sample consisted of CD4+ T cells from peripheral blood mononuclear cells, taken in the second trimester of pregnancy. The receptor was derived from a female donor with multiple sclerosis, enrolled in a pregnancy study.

Written as DNA, the CDR3 is TGTGCCAGCAGCTTAGCGGGCCTCCAGGTCTTC. This sequence encodes CASSLAGLQVF. The gene calls are TRBV7-2 and TRBJ2-1; no definite D call. The CDR3 is made up of 11 amino acids. Looked up from germline, CDR1 is SGHTA and CDR2 is FQGNSA.